Following are 10 T cell receptor beta chains from one sample sequenced in a study of blood T cell repertoires in COVID-19. Measured with immunoSEQ multiplex PCR; TCRdb has only the in-frame clones, and not every one. The sample consists of over 350,000 clones, around nine tenths of them appearing once. Input material: peripheral blood. The receptors were gathered from a woman between 25 and 40 years old with acute or convalescent COVID-19.

The chain joins TRBV15 to TRBJ2-7, with D maybe TRBD1 (6 bases). V lost 4 bases and J lost 1, with 8 bases in between. Germline V gene data show CDR1 as LNHNV and CDR2 as YYDKDF (reference sequence). This CDR3 comprises 13 residues. CDR3 coding DNA: TGTGCCACCAGCAAAGACAGGTCCTACGAGCAGTACTTC. Residues: CATSKDRSYEQYF.

The chain carries TRBV28 and TRBJ2-3, with 9 nucleotides matching TRBD2. Germline V gene lookup returns CDR1 MDHEN and CDR2 SYDVKM. Trimming at V came to 1 base and at J to 2 bases, leaving 7 bases not matched to a gene. The CDR3 is made up of 17 amino acids. The CDR3 nucleotides read TGTGCCAGCAGTTTATTCGCGGGGGGGGATTACACAGATACGCAGTATTTT. This gives the protein CASSLFAGGDYTDTQYF. Based on the CDR3 plus reference TRBV28 and TRBJ2-3, the full variable domain is DVKVTQSSRYLVKRTGEKVFLECVQDMDHENMFWYRQDPGLGLRLIYFSYDVKMKEKGDIPEGYSVSREKKERFSLILESASTNQTSMYLCASSLFAGGDYTDTQYFGPGTRLTVL.

J is TRBJ2-1 and V is TRBV5-1; D is possibly TRBD2 (7 bases). V was trimmed by 1 base and J by 3 bases, leaving 11 bases between them. CDR1 SGHRS and CDR2 YFSETQ come from the germline V gene. This CDR3 contains 15 residues. In DNA, the CDR3 is TGCGCCAGCAGCTTGTGGGGGGGCGGCTACAATGAGCAGTTCTTC. It codes for CASSLWGGGYNEQFF.

A remark on this clone: Different DNA sequences within this sample yield the same CDR3. The gene calls are TRBV5-1 and TRBJ1-1; TRBD1 is a possible D gene (5 bases). V was shortened by 1 base and J by 3 bases, with 7 bases between the two germline ends. CDR1 is SGHRS, CDR2 YFSETQ, per germline. CDR3 length equals 13 residues. The CDR3 reads CASSLTGDTEAFF. The CDR3 bases are TGCGCCAGCAGCTTGACGGGGGACACTGAAGCTTTCTTT.

About this clone itself: Different DNA sequences within this sample yield the same CDR3. V and J are TRBV11-2 and TRBJ2-7; 8 positions agree with TRBD1. Germline V gene lookup returns CDR1 SGHAT and CDR2 FQNNGV. V trimming: 4 bases; J trimming: 3 bases; junction bases outside the gene matches: 2. The CDR3 is made up of 13 amino acids. CDR3 DNA sequence: TGTGCCAGCAGCTCGGGACAGGACTACGAGCAGTACTTC. Translating gives CASSSGQDYEQYF.

The rearrangement links TRBV10-3 to TRBJ2-7; possible D gene TRBD2, 5 bases. This CDR3 spans 14 amino acids. CDR1 and CDR2 from the germline V gene are ENHRY and SYGVKD. The ends were cut back, 4 bases at V and 0 bases at J, with 10 bases in the middle. CDR3: CAISGTGNSYEQYF. The CDR3 coding sequence is TGTGCCATCAGTGGGACGGGGAACTCCTACGAGCAGTACTTC.

This clone was recorded at least ten times. The V call is TRBV27, the J call TRBJ1-2, with D unresolved. CDR1 and CDR2 (germline): MNHEY, SMNVEV (reference sequence). This CDR3 spans 15 amino acids. V lost 2 bases and J lost 4, with 14 bases in between. CDR3 loop: CASSLGPGIRYGYTF. CDR3 DNA: TGTGCCAGCAGTTTAGGTCCGGGGATCCGCTATGGCTACACCTTC.

This chain uses TRBV5-1 with TRBJ1-3, with D maybe TRBD1 (5 bases). CDR3 length: 16 residues. In germline, CDR1 is SGHRS, CDR2 YFSETQ. The germline V and J ends were trimmed by 4 bases and 0 bases, with 14 bases remaining between them. The CDR3 reads CASSTSSGFSGNTIYF. CDR3 DNA sequence: TGCGCCAGCAGCACATCTTCAGGGTTCTCTGGAAACACCATATATTTT.

The chain employs TRBV4-1 and TRBJ2-2; perhaps TRBD2 as D (7 bases). V was pared by 3 bases and J by 3 bases, with 14 bases between. This CDR3 is built from 16 residues. CDR1 is MGHRA and CDR2 is YSYEKL in the germline V gene. The CDR3, as DNA: TGCGCCAGCAGCCACCCGGGGGGCATGGACACCGGGGAGCTGTTTTTT. Translation gives CASSHPGGMDTGELFF.

The chain has TRBV29-1 and TRBJ1-1, with D possibly being TRBD1 (5 bases). This CDR3 spans 11 amino acids. The germline V gene has CDR1 SQVTM and CDR2 ANQGSEA. V lost 3 bases, J lost 7 bases, and 9 bases lay in between. The CDR3 here is CSVDRGFEAFF. Written as DNA, the CDR3 is TGCAGCGTTGATCGGGGGTTTGAAGCTTTCTTT.